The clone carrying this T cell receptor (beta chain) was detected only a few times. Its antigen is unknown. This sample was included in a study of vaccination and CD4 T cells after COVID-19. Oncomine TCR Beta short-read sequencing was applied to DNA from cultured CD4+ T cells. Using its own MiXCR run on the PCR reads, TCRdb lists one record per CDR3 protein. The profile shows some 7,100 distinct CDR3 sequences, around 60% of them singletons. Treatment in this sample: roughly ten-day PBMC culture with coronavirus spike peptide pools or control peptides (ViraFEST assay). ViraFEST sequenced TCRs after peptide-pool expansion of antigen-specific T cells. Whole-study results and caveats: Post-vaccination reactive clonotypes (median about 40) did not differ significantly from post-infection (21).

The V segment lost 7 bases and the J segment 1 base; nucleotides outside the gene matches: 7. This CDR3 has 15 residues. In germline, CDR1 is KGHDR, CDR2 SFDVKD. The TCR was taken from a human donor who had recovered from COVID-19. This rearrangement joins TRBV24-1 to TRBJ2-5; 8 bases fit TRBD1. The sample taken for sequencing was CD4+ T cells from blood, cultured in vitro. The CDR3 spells CATRRTGKRQETQYF. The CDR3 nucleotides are TGTGCCACCAGGAGGACAGGGAAGCGCCAAGAGACCCAGTACTTC.